The T cell receptor (beta chain) described here comes from a study of T cells after somatic rescue of genetic block. The V gene lost 3 bases and the J gene lost 2 bases, with 13 bases spanning the gap. CDR1 is LNHDA and CDR2 is SQIVND in the germline V gene (reference sequence). The CDR3 spans 15 residues. The protocol was immunoSEQ multiplex PCR, while the TCRdb copy is restricted to in-frame clones and leaves out a portion. In the table there are about 63,000 clones, just over 90% of which are singletons. The sample taken for sequencing was peripheral blood mononuclear cells (PBMCs). The chain is built from TRBV19 and TRBJ1-1; D is ambiguous. The source of this sequence is a middle-aged man. The CDR3 DNA follows: TGTGCCAGTAGTATGGGCCCTTCTGTTAACACTGAAGCTTTCTTT. It yields the protein CASSMGPSVNTEAFF.